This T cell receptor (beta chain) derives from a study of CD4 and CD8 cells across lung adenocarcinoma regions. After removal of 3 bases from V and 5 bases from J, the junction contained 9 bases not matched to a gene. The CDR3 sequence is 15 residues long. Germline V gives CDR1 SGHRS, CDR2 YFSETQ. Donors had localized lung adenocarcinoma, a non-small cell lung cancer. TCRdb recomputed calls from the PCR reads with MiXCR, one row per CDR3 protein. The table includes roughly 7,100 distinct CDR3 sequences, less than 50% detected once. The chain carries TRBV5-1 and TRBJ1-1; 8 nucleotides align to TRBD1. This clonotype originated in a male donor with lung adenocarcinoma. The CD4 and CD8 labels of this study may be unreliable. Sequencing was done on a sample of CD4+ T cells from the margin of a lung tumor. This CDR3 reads CASSYPRTGSTEAFF. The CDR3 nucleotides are TGCGCCAGCAGCTACCCCCGGACAGGGAGTACTGAAGCTTTCTTT.